Below, 5 T cell receptor beta chains from the same sample are listed, as sequenced in a study of blood T cell repertoires in COVID-19. Here immunoSEQ multiplex PCR was the method, and the copy in TCRdb shows in-frame clones only, minus some. The table includes fewer than 15,000 clones, 87% detected once. Sequencing was done on a sample of peripheral blood. These receptors originate from a human donor in a cohort sampled during active COVID-19.

The chain employs TRBV11-3 and TRBJ2-1, with a tentative D call TRBD2 (6 bases). The ends were cut back, 1 base at V and 3 bases at J, with 19 bases in the middle. From germline, CDR1 is SGHNT and CDR2 YENEEA. The CDR3 spans 18 residues. The CDR3 nucleotides are TGTGCCAGCAGCTTAGGACTAGACCCCCGGTCCTACTACAATGAGCAGTTCTTC. Amino acid sequence: CASSLGLDPRSYYNEQFF.

The rearrangement uses TRBV7-9 and TRBJ2-5, with 9 bases matching TRBD2. J gave up 0 bases and V 2 bases, and 7 bases lay outside the gene matches. The CDR3 runs 17 residues. Germline V CDR1 and CDR2: SEHNR, FQNEAQ (reference sequence). The CDR3 spells CASSLIGLAGYQETQYF. As DNA, the CDR3 is TGTGCCAGCAGCTTAATTGGGCTAGCGGGATACCAAGAGACCCAGTACTTC.

This clone was counted once. The rearrangement links TRBV3-1 (or the pseudogene TRBV3-2) to TRBJ2-1, with TRBD2 as a possible D gene (6 bases). The CDR3 is 17 residues long. Trimming left V 0 bases short and J 7 bases short, with 19 bases between. Germline CDR1 LGHDT, CDR2 YNNKEL (reference sequence). The CDR3 sequence: CASSQDLGAGYRNEQFF. The DNA of the CDR3 is TGTGCCAGCAGCCAAGATCTAGGTGCGGGATATCGGAATGAGCAGTTCTTC.

The rearrangement joins TRBV25-1 to TRBJ1-1; no definite D call. Trimming cost V 2 bases and J 4 bases, with 17 bases left between them. From germline, CDR1 is MGHDK and CDR2 SYGVNS. CDR3 length: 16 residues. The CDR3 bases are TGTGCCAGCAGTGAACCGGCAGGTCGGGGTAGCACTGAAGCTTTCTTT. It specifies CASSEPAGRGSTEAFF.

In this sample, this clone turned up once. The chain is built from TRBV7-8 and TRBJ2-3; 13 nucleotides line up with TRBD2. Germline values: CDR1 SGHVS, CDR2 FQNEAQ. Trimming cost V 5 bases and J 11 bases; bases outside gene matches: 16. This CDR3 is built from 17 residues. The CDR3 loop reads CASSLGLAGDVGMGQYF. As DNA, the CDR3 is TGTGCCAGCAGCCTAGGACTAGCGGGAGATGTTGGGATGGGGCAGTATTTT.